Included here is one T cell receptor beta chain sequence, with context. Its antigen specificity is not known. One base away there is no much larger clone; base qualities are not given. The data are from a study of vaccination effects on CD4 cells after COVID-19 (dated by TCRdb to between 2020 and 2023). Describing the broader study: Each participant got two doses of an mRNA SARS-CoV-2 vaccine, either BNT162b2 or mRNA-1273. Pre-vaccine samples were drawn from a couple of convalescent patients 16 days and one week before the first dose, at 142 and 148 days after COVID-19 diagnosis. The study compared SARS-CoV-2 spike-specific CD4+ TCR repertoires before and after mRNA vaccination in COVID-19 convalescent patients and infection-naive vaccine recipients. Altogether, approximately 10 COVID-19 convalescent patients and 4 SARS-CoV-2-naive healthy vaccine recipients made up the full study. The Oncomine TCR Beta short-read assay on an Illumina iSeq 100 was used to sequence cultures from other donors in the study.

Library generation was performed with the immunoSEQ multiplex PCR assay. DNA from the cultured and isolated CD4+ T cells underwent TCR beta CDR3 sequencing. For the original study's pipeline: Non-productive TCR sequences were removed, reads were trimmed to the CDR3 region, and CDR3s of at least 7 amino acids were retained. Antigen-specific clonotypes were identified with the MANAFEST web app by comparing expansion in peptide wells against reference cultures. To be called positive, a clone needed expansion at FDR<0.05 compared with the reference and with all other wells, an odds ratio greater than 5, and a frequency greater than 0.1% in two replicate wells. Clonotypes significantly expanded in SARS-CoV-2 spike wells and in at least one common cold coronavirus spike condition were defined as cross-reactive. CDR3 similarity was assessed by Levenshtein distance using the stringdist R package, and unrooted trees were constructed with ape in R 3.6.1. The clones in this table, taken by TCRdb from immuneACCESS, are in-frame only. Not every clone is retained; where verified, under half of the shortfall comes from an unresolved V gene, and the cause of the rest is unknown. V, J and clone size reflect that table, while D and trimming were determined from the DNA. This sample comprises 55,000 to 90,000 clones, roughly 73% of them detected only once. The ten top clones hold less than 6.5% of the sample.

Results the study describes overall, beyond this receptor: In convalescent patients, the post-vaccine spike-reactive repertoire was composed mainly of new vaccine-induced clones that were largely distinct from infection-induced clones. The study was limited by a small number of convalescent patients and lacked early post-infection timepoints. Marked clonal contraction was observed in both infection-induced and vaccine-induced clones at late post-vaccination timepoints, consistent with waning T cell responses.

The CDR3 contains 18 residues, cysteine and phenylalanine counted. The read is trimmed to its CDR3 DNA, 54 bases read in frame from base 1. Relative to germline, V is missing 7 bases and J is missing 2 bases, with 17 bases of the junction outside any gene match. CDR1 LNHDA and CDR2 SQIVND are derived from the germline V gene (reference sequence). The ViraFEST assay stimulated PBMC with viral peptide pools and then used TCR sequencing to identify antigen-specific CD4+ T cell clonotypes by expansion. After approximately 11 days of culture, CD4+ T cells were isolated with the EasySep CD4+ T cell isolation kit. Convalescent patients had PCR-confirmed SARS-CoV-2 infection between March and December 2020, before Alpha, Beta and Delta variants emerged in the United States. Fewer than 2.5 million PBMC per well were cultured in IMDM with 5% human AB serum, 10 IU/ml IL-2 and gentamicin, plus 10 ug/ml peptides. An HIV-1 Nef peptide pool served as the negative control culture condition. On days 3 and 7, half of the culture medium was replaced with fresh IL-2-containing medium. Unless otherwise noted, each peptide stimulation condition was cultured in triplicate wells. PBMC were separated from whole blood using Ficoll-Paque Plus gradient centrifugation and were then either cryopreserved at -140C or used fresh. The QIAamp micro DNA kit was used to extract genomic DNA from the cultured CD4+ T cells.

The V gene is TRBV19 and the J gene is TRBJ2-3; TRBD2 agrees with 8 junctional bases. Sequenced material: CD4+ T cells from PBMCs cultured with HIV peptides, taken before COVID-19 vaccination. Read against the paper, the sample's cell subset or site label means: HIV-1 Nef peptide pool negative control/reference culture. The clonotype comes from a human donor who had a prior SARS-CoV-2 infection. The DNA sequence follows: TGTGCCAGTATGGCCCCACGTGGGGGACTAGATTACACAGATACGCAGTATTTT. Its amino acids are CASMAPRGGLDYTDTQYF.